A single sample is the source of the 2 T cell receptor beta chains below, sequenced in a study of blood T cell repertoires in COVID-19. Profiling relied on immunoSEQ multiplex PCR, and the TCRdb table lists in-frame clones only, not all of them. The sample has more than 100,000 clones, about 83% seen once. Sequenced material: PBMCs or T cells enriched from blood (not recorded which). These receptors were taken from a woman aged 25-40 years who had recovered from COVID-19.

CDR3 DNA: TGTGCCAGCAGCTTAGCGGGAGAGACAGATACGCAGTATTTT. Its translation is CASSLAGETDTQYF. J is TRBJ2-3 and V is TRBV7-9, with D tentatively TRBD2 (5 bases). Trimming pared 0 bases from V and 3 bases from J, leaving 7 bases between. The germline CDR1 and CDR2 sequences are SEHNR and FQNEAQ (reference sequence). This CDR3 contains 14 residues. The variable domain in full, completed from reference TRBV7-9 and TRBJ2-3, reads DTGVSQNPRHKITKRGQNVTFRCDPISEHNRLYWYRQTLGQGPEFLTYFQNEAQLEKSRLLSDRFSAERPKGSFSTLEIQRTEQGDSAMYLCASSLAGETDTQYFGPGTRLTVL.

The chain employs TRBV30 and TRBJ1-5; TRBD1 is a possible D gene (5 bases). The CDR3 runs to 14 residues. The ends were cut back, 3 bases at V and 4 bases at J, with 13 bases in the middle. The germline V gene encodes CDR1 GTSNPN and CDR2 SVGIG (reference sequence). The CDR3 protein is CAWSGGGGNQPQHF. The CDR3 DNA sequence: TGTGCCTGGAGCGGGGGTGGTGGGAATCAGCCCCAGCATTTT.